The 2 T cell receptor beta chains reported below all come from one sample, sequenced in a study of Tregs in tolerant kidney transplant recipients. The repertoire was sequenced with immunoSEQ multiplex PCR; TCRdb's copy has only in-frame clones and lacks some. The profile shows 240,000 or so clones, 80% to 85% of them singletons. Sample: CD4+ T cells from blood. All receptors come from a human donor in good health.

This clone was picked up one time. The chain is built from TRBV4-1 and TRBJ2-5; 7 bases match TRBD1. V lost 4 bases to trimming and J lost 5 bases; unmatched junction nucleotides: 7. This CDR3 is 14 amino acids long. Germline V gene data show CDR1 as MGHRA and CDR2 as YSYEKL. In nucleotides, the CDR3 is TGCGCCAGCAGCCGCCTCAGGGGGATGGAGACCCAGTACTTC. This encodes CASSRLRGMETQYF.

The chain combines TRBV27 with TRBJ2-7; 12 bases are a match to TRBD1. The junction had 2 bases not matched to a gene; V was cut back by 3 bases and J by 5 bases. The CDR3 is 14 amino acids. The germline gives CDR1 MNHEY, CDR2 SMNVEV (reference sequence). This CDR3 is CASSLWDRGHEQYF. CDR3 coding DNA: TGTGCCAGCAGTTTGTGGGACAGGGGGCACGAGCAGTACTTC.